The TCR beta chain under discussion was sequenced for a study of blood T cell repertoires in COVID-19. Recruitment covered about two dozen US areas and drew participants whose ages spanned about 18 to 90 years. Repertoires were generated with immunoSEQ multiplex PCR, while TCRdb's copy carries only in-frame clones and drops some. The sample has 150,000 to 250,000 clones, roughly 80% seen once; the top ten hold around 7%. What was sequenced was PBMCs or T cells enriched from blood (not recorded which). The clonotype was recovered from a man aged 40-49 years who had recovered from COVID-19.

The CDR3 spells CASSYQTLGTGPTGELFF. DNA for the CDR3: TGTGCCAGCAGTTACCAAACCCTCGGGACAGGGCCCACCGGGGAGCTGTTTTTT. J is TRBJ2-2 and V is TRBV27; TRBD1 agrees at 9 bases. In germline, CDR1 is MNHEY, CDR2 SMNVEV (reference sequence). This CDR3 has 18 amino acids. J lost 4 bases, V lost 4 bases, and 13 bases had no gene match.